This T cell receptor (beta chain) was retrieved from a study of molecular identifiers for immune sequencing clone quantification. Looking at the study overall: RNA, taken in replicates from approximately 20,000 or 100,000 naive CD8 cells, was split five ways, with four sequenced.

The study's findings and limits: In naive cells, clones above 20 RNA copies held under 1% of molecules, whereas in effector cells they held over 98%.

A single record per CDR3 protein comes from TCRdb applying MiXCR to the PCR reads. The sample records fewer than 350,000 distinct CDR3 sequences, roughly 23% being singletons. The CDR3 runs 14 residues. Unmatched junction bases numbered 6, after V lost 2 bases and J lost 4 bases. Germline CDR1 is SGDLS and CDR2 is YYNGEE. As regards this clonotype: Its specificity is not known. This may come from a read error, since a much larger clone is one base off.

V is TRBV9 and J is TRBJ2-7; TRBD1 matches at 7 bases. Sequenced material: naive CD8+ T cells from blood, with Jurkat cell RNA spiked in. Specified subset: FACS-sorted CD8+CD4-CCR7+CD45RA+ naive T cells. The receptor was isolated from a human donor in good health. Some libraries in this study had Jurkat cell RNA spiked in. In DNA, the CDR3 is TGTGCCAGCAGCGTCAGGACAGGAACTTACGAGCAGTACTTC. It encodes CASSVRTGTYEQYF.